A selection of T cell receptor beta chains follows, all from one sample in a study of blood T cell repertoires in COVID-19. TCRdb's copy holds only in-frame clones and misses some; the assay was immunoSEQ multiplex PCR. The data show about 75,000 clones, approximately 80% seen once. The sequenced sample was peripheral blood. The receptors derive from a woman in her fifties or sixties with acute or convalescent COVID-19. CDR3s include the opening cysteine and the closing phenylalanine or tryptophan. The D gene is left open where the match is weak. For some rows the clone size is stated as once, few or many, or as a class when expanded; others skip it.

TGTGCCAGCAGTTTATATCCCGGCAATCAGCCCCAGCATTTT | CASSLYPGNQPQHF | TRBV27 | - | TRBJ1-5 | -
TGTGCCAGCAGCCACTGGGGGACAGGGTTAGCTGGGGCCAACGTCCTGACTTTC | CASSHWGTGLAGANVLTF | TRBV3-1/TRBV3-2 | TRBD1 | TRBJ2-6 | -
TGTGCCAGCAGCTCTTACAGGGGGCGCGGATCACCCCTCCACTTT | CASSSYRGRGSPLHF | TRBV7-9 | TRBD1 | TRBJ1-6 | -
TGTGCCACGGCCGTTGGCGGTGGTGATCAGCCCCAGCATTTT | CATAVGGGDQPQHF | TRBV10-3 | - | TRBJ1-5 | -
TGTGCCAGCACGTCCTCGGGACTGGGGGACACCATATATTTT | CASTSSGLGDTIYF | TRBV6-5 | - | TRBJ1-3 | -
TGCGCCAGCAGCTTGCCAGTTAGCGGGGGTATTAACGAGCAGTACTTC | CASSLPVSGGINEQYF | TRBV5-1 | TRBD2 | TRBJ2-7 | -
TGTGCCAGCAGGAAGCGGGGGGGTCACAATGAGCAGTTCTTC | CASRKRGGHNEQFF | TRBV5-6 | TRBD2 | TRBJ2-1 | -
TGTGCCAGCAGCTTGGGGCCTAGCGGTCCACCAGCCAAAAACATTCAGTACTTC | CASSLGPSGPPAKNIQYF | TRBV5-4 | TRBD2 | TRBJ2-4 | -
TGTGCCAGCAGCTTAGGACTAGCGCTTTACAATGAGCAGTTCTTC | CASSLGLALYNEQFF | TRBV5-4 | TRBD2 | TRBJ2-1 | once
TGTGCCACCAGTGGAGAGGCGGACAACCGGGCTTTCTTT | CATSGEADNRAFF | TRBV24-1 | - | TRBJ1-1 | -
TGTGCCAGCACCCAACGGGGGGGGGAGCTGTTTTTT | CASTQRGGELFF | TRBV6-5 | - | TRBJ2-2 | -
TGTGCCAGCAGCCAGCCCCTAGCGAACCACGAGCAGTACTTC | CASSQPLANHEQYF | TRBV3-1/TRBV3-2 | - | TRBJ2-7 | -
TGTGCCACCGAGGCAGGGGTAAAAAACGAGCAGTACTTC | CATEAGVKNEQYF | TRBV19 | - | TRBJ2-7 | once
TGTGCCAGCAGCGTCGATGCAGATCAGCCCCAGCATTTT | CASSVDADQPQHF | TRBV5-6 | - | TRBJ1-5 | -
TGTGCCAGCAGTGTGGGGGCTGATGGCTACACCTTC | CASSVGADGYTF | TRBV12-3/TRBV12-4 | - | TRBJ1-2 | -
TGTGCCAGCAGCCAGATCAAGGGGGATGGCTACACCTTC | CASSQIKGDGYTF | TRBV14 | - | TRBJ1-2 | -
TGTGCCAGCAGCCATTCAGCGGCGGCCGGCGAGCAGTACTTC | CASSHSAAAGEQYF | TRBV14 | - | TRBJ2-7 | once
TGCGCCAGCAGCCAAGAATTGGCAGGGGCCTACGAGCAGTACTTC | CASSQELAGAYEQYF | TRBV4-3 | - | TRBJ2-7 | once
TGCGCCAGCAGCTTGTGGGGGCAGAGGGTAGAGACCCAGTACTTC | CASSLWGQRVETQYF | TRBV5-1 | - | TRBJ2-5 | -
TGTGCCAGCAGCTTGCTGGCGGGAGTGTACGATGAGCAGTTCTTC | CASSLLAGVYDEQFF | TRBV5-6 | TRBD2 | TRBJ2-1 | -
TGTGCCAGCAGCTTAGTGCTCGGTGGCTACACCTTC | CASSLVLGGYTF | TRBV7-2 | - | TRBJ1-2 | -
TGTGCCAGCAGCTCTACAAATGGGGCCACTCAGCCCCAGCATTTT | CASSSTNGATQPQHF | TRBV5-6 | - | TRBJ1-5 | -
TGCGCCAGCAGTGAGGAGGGAAACAATGAGCAGTTCTTC | CASSEEGNNEQFF | TRBV10-2 | - | TRBJ2-1 | -
TGTGCCAGCAGTTACGCAGGACAGGGCGGTCTCCACTTT | CASSYAGQGGLHF | TRBV6-2/TRBV6-3 | TRBD1 | TRBJ1-6 | -
TGTGCCAGCTCAGGGCAGTGGAACAATCAGCCCCAGCATTTT | CASSGQWNNQPQHF | TRBV18 | - | TRBJ1-5 | -
TGTGCCAGCAGCTGGACAGGGGCTAATGAGCAGTTCTTC | CASSWTGANEQFF | TRBV7-9 | TRBD1 | TRBJ2-1 | -
TGTGCCGTCGGTCGGGGGGGGAGCGGGGAGCTGTTTTTT | CAVGRGGSGELFF | TRBV12-3/TRBV12-4 | TRBD2 | TRBJ2-2 | -
TGTGCCAGCTCACCATGGGCAGCAACTAATGAAAAACTGTTTTTT | CASSPWAATNEKLFF | TRBV18 | - | TRBJ1-4 | -
TGTGCCACCAGCAGAGACAGGGGGCCTGGGGCCAACGTCCTGACTTTC | CATSRDRGPGANVLTF | TRBV15 | TRBD1 | TRBJ2-6 | -
TGTGCCAGCAGTGAAAGGCGAGGCTATGGCTACACCTTC | CASSERRGYGYTF | TRBV6-1 | - | TRBJ1-2 | -
TGTGCCAGCAGCCAAGCTCCGGGGTTGAGCTCCTACGAGCAGTACTTC | CASSQAPGLSSYEQYF | TRBV3-1/TRBV3-2 | - | TRBJ2-7 | once
TGTGCCAGCAGCTCCTGCGAGCAGTACTTC | CASSSCEQYF | TRBV7-3 | - | TRBJ2-7 | once
TGTGCCAGCAGCTCCCTAGCGGGGGGGCCCACAGATACGCAGTATTTT | CASSSLAGGPTDTQYF | TRBV7-6 | TRBD2 | TRBJ2-3 | -
TGTGCCAGCAGCGTAGGTGACCCCGGAGGTAGGTCACCCCTCCACTTT | CASSVGDPGGRSPLHF | TRBV9 | - | TRBJ1-6 | -
TGTGCCAGCAGCTTCGGGACTTGGGGCTACAATGAGCAGTTCTTC | CASSFGTWGYNEQFF | TRBV27 | - | TRBJ2-1 | -
TGTGCCAGCAGTGAGACAGGCCTCTATGGCTACACCTTC | CASSETGLYGYTF | TRBV6-2/TRBV6-3 | - | TRBJ1-2 | -
TGTGCCTGGATGGGATCGGCAGGGGGCAATTCACCCCTCCACTTT | CAWMGSAGGNSPLHF | TRBV30 | TRBD1 | TRBJ1-6 | -
TGCGCCAGCAGCTTGAACGGGAACACCGGGGAGCTGTTTTTT | CASSLNGNTGELFF | TRBV5-1 | - | TRBJ2-2 | -
TGCGCCAGCAGAGGCGGGGCCTTGAACACTGAAGCTTTCTTT | CASRGGALNTEAFF | TRBV5-1 | - | TRBJ1-1 | -
TGTGCCAGCAGTTACGTGGACAGGGCATATGGCTACACCTTC | CASSYVDRAYGYTF | TRBV6-5 | TRBD1 | TRBJ1-2 | -
TGTGCCAGCAGCCCAGGGACTAGCGGGAGTAAGCAGTACTTC | CASSPGTSGSKQYF | TRBV7-2 | TRBD2 | TRBJ2-7 | -
TGTGCCAGCAGCTTTCGGACAGGGCTCTCCTACGAGCAGTACTTC | CASSFRTGLSYEQYF | TRBV7-9 | TRBD1 | TRBJ2-7 | few
TGTGCCAGCAGCACTTCTAGGGACAGATCGAACACTGAAGCTTTCTTT | CASSTSRDRSNTEAFF | TRBV9 | TRBD1 | TRBJ1-1 | once
TGTGCCAGCAGCAAAGGGACAGCACAAGAGACCCAGTACTTC | CASSKGTAQETQYF | TRBV5-5 | TRBD1 | TRBJ2-5 | -
TGTGCCAGCAGCTTGAGCTGGGGGACAGGCCAGATGGACTATGGCTACACCTTC | CASSLSWGTGQMDYGYTF | TRBV7-6 | TRBD1 | TRBJ1-2 | -
TGCGCCAGCAGCCAAGGGTCAGGGCTTTCCTACGAGCAGTACTTC | CASSQGSGLSYEQYF | TRBV4-1 | - | TRBJ2-7 | -
TGTGCCAGCAGCGTAGCTCGCTCGGGAAGGGTCGACGAGCAGTACTTC | CASSVARSGRVDEQYF | TRBV9 | - | TRBJ2-7 | -
TGTGCCAGTAGAGACGCACAGGGGGGCCACAATCAGCCCCAGCATTTT | CASRDAQGGHNQPQHF | TRBV19 | TRBD1 | TRBJ1-5 | -
TGTGCCATCAGTGTCGGGGGATTAGGCGACGGGGAGCTGTTTTTT | CAISVGGLGDGELFF | TRBV10-3 | - | TRBJ2-2 | -
TGCGCCAGTGGGACAGGTAACAATGAGCAGTTCTTC | CASGTGNNEQFF | TRBV5-1 | TRBD1 | TRBJ2-1 | once
TGTGCCAGCAGTTACTCCGGACAGGGCGGGCGGTTCTTC | CASSYSGQGGRFF | TRBV6-2/TRBV6-3 | TRBD1 | TRBJ2-1 | -
TGTGCCTGGAGTACAGGGGGCTACTACGAGCAGTACTTC | CAWSTGGYYEQYF | TRBV30 | TRBD1 | TRBJ2-7 | -
TGTGCCAGTAGTAGCAGACAGAGCTCCTACGAGCAGTACTTC | CASSSRQSSYEQYF | TRBV19 | - | TRBJ2-7 | -